A selection of T cell receptor beta chains follows, all from one sample in a study of CD8 T cells in Susac syndrome. TCRdb fed the immunoSEQ multiplex PCR reads into MiXCR, producing one record per CDR3 protein. The table shows 15,000 to 20,000 distinct CDR3 sequences, with about 95% occurring only once. The sample consisted of CD8+ T cells from PBMCs. Every receptor here comes from a human donor in good health. Both conserved end residues are part of each CDR3. Fields, in order: D gene, V gene, clone size, J gene, CDR3 DNA, CDR3 protein. D genes are given only for firm matches. Size is stated for part of the rows, as once, few or many counts, or as a class when the clone is expanded.

TRBD1	TRBV28	NA	TRBJ2-2	TGTGCCAGCAGTTCGACGACAGGGGGAACCGGGGAGCTGTTTTTT	CASSSTTGGTGELFF
NA	TRBV7-8	NA	TRBJ2-4	TGTGCCAGCAGCCCAGGGGTCAAAAACATTCAGTACTTC	CASSPGVKNIQYF
NA	TRBV5-1	NA	TRBJ2-3	TGCGCCAGCACCCGGGCCGAGACAGATACGCAGTATTTT	CASTRAETDTQYF
NA	TRBV6-2/TRBV6-3	once	TRBJ1-1	TGTGCCAGCAGTTCCCCCGAGGGGGGCTGGAACACTGAAGCTTTCTTT	CASSSPEGGWNTEAFF
TRBD2	TRBV5-6	NA	TRBJ2-1	TGTGCCAGCAGCTTGACCGGGACTAGCAGTGAGCAGTTCTTC	CASSLTGTSSEQFF
TRBD2	TRBV13	NA	TRBJ2-1	TGTGCCAGCAGCACCAAGGGACTTAGCGGGGTGAATGAGCAGTTCTTC	CASSTKGLSGVNEQFF
TRBD1	TRBV12-3/TRBV12-4	once	TRBJ1-1	TGTGCCAGCAGTTTGGCAGGGGGCTTTACTGAAGCTTTCTTT	CASSLAGGFTEAFF
TRBD2	TRBV20-1	NA	TRBJ2-3	TGCAGTGCTAGAGGGGAGCGGGAGGGTGGCACAGATACGCAGTATTTT	CSARGEREGGTDTQYF
TRBD2	TRBV6-6	once	TRBJ2-1	TGTGCCAGCAGTTACTCGGCTAGCGGGATCTTTCAGTTCTTC	CASSYSASGIFQFF
TRBD2	TRBV5-4	NA	TRBJ2-1	TGTGCCAGCAGCCGGGGACTAGCTTTGGATGAGCAGTTCTTC	CASSRGLALDEQFF
TRBD2	TRBV12-3/TRBV12-4	NA	TRBJ2-1	TGTGCCAGCGGGCTAGCGGTTTACAATGAGCAGTTCTTC	CASGLAVYNEQFF
TRBD2	TRBV7-9	NA	TRBJ2-4	TGTGCCAGCAGCACCGGACTAGCGCACGAATTCAAAAACATTCAGTACTTC	CASSTGLAHEFKNIQYF
NA	TRBV5-5	NA	TRBJ1-5	TGTGCCAGCAGCTTGATAGTTGGCTACAATCAGCCCCAGCATTTT	CASSLIVGYNQPQHF
TRBD1	TRBV7-2	NA	TRBJ2-7	TGTGCCAGCAGCTGGGACAGGAAGAGCTCCTACGAGCAGTACTTC	CASSWDRKSSYEQYF
TRBD1	TRBV13	NA	TRBJ2-5	TGTGCCAGCAGCCCGGGACAGGGGGCAGAGACCCAGTACTTC	CASSPGQGAETQYF
NA	TRBV5-1	once	TRBJ2-5	TGCGCCAGCAGCTTGGGCGGGACGCCCCAAGAGACCCAGTACTTC	CASSLGGTPQETQYF
NA	TRBV13	NA	TRBJ2-1	TGTGCCAGCACCTTTGCCGACAATCCCGGCGGTAGGAATGAGCAGTTCTTC	CASTFADNPGGRNEQFF
NA	TRBV4-3	NA	TRBJ1-5	TGCGCCAGCAGCCAAGACTGGCAGGTTCAGATACCCAATCAGCCCCAGCATTTT	CASSQDWQVQIPNQPQHF
TRBD2	TRBV15	NA	TRBJ2-7	TGTGCCACCAGCAGGACTAGCGGGGGAAAGGATCCCTACGAGCAGTACTTC	CATSRTSGGKDPYEQYF
TRBD2	TRBV7-6	NA	TRBJ2-2	TGTGCCAGCACCTCGGGGACTAGCTCCGGGGAGCTGTTTTTT	CASTSGTSSGELFF
TRBD2	TRBV7-9	NA	TRBJ2-1	TGTGCCAGCAGCTTCTCCGGGACTAGCGGCCTGGGCGGGGAGTTCTTC	CASSFSGTSGLGGEFF
NA	TRBV27	NA	TRBJ1-5	TGTGCCAGCAGTTTATCGGAAGGGGCGCCCCAGCATTTT	CASSLSEGAPQHF
TRBD2	TRBV19	NA	TRBJ2-4	TGTGCCAGTAGTATAGATCGGGCTAGCGGGAGACGGAACATTCAGTACTTC	CASSIDRASGRRNIQYF
NA	TRBV29-1	once	TRBJ2-7	TGCAGCGTTGAAGATGGGGGACCCCAGGACGAGCAGTACTTC	CSVEDGGPQDEQYF
TRBD1	TRBV6-6	NA	TRBJ2-1	TGTGCCAGCAGTTCTACCGGGACAGGATCCTACAATGAGCAGTTCTTC	CASSSTGTGSYNEQFF
TRBD1	TRBV6-5	NA	TRBJ2-5	TGTGCCAGCAGCTCAGACAGGGTCTGGGAGACCCAGTACTTC	CASSSDRVWETQYF
NA	TRBV29-1	NA	TRBJ2-7	TGCAGCGTCCACAGCCGGGACGCAGAATCCTACGAGCAGTACTTC	CSVHSRDAESYEQYF
NA	TRBV27	NA	TRBJ1-4	TGTGCCAGCAGTTTATTCGCGGGGCGCCGGGAAAAACTGTTTTTT	CASSLFAGRREKLFF